This TCR beta chain was profiled in a study of blood T cells in healthy people across ages. Study observations and caveats: Compared with aged donors, long-lived donors showed fewer expanded clones, suggesting selection. When one million T cells were used, diversity estimates were thought to be underestimates.

Notes on this clonotype: Antigen unknown.

A second PCR of 7 to 11 cycles used a sample-barcoded 5' primer and a J-beta primer mix. Every sample returned 2.5 million or more CDR3-containing paired-end reads. TCRdb re-called the 5' RACE reads through MiXCR, storing one row per CDR3 protein. The data contain about 780,000 distinct CDR3 sequences, approximately 59% of them singletons. Trimming cost V 5 bases and J 2 bases, with 17 bases left between them. CDR1 is SGHTA and CDR2 is FQGNSA in the germline V gene. This CDR3 has 16 residues. Sequenced: blood. The V gene is TRBV7-2, the J gene TRBJ2-3, with D possibly called TRBD1 or TRBD2 (5 bases each). The receptor's source is a man aged 25 to 45 in good health. The CDR3 nucleotides are TGTGCCAGCAGCCCGGGACCGGGGCCTATCACAGATACGCAGTATTTT. Its translation: CASSPGPGPITDTQYF.